This T cell receptor (beta chain) was identified in a study of T cells in Graves' hyperthyroidism and ophthalmopathy. Amplification of TCR beta CDR3 regions was performed using RNA transcripts as template. A first-round RT-PCR of the TCR CDR3 used the HTBI primer set. TCRdb analysed the multiplex PCR reads with MiXCR anew, one entry per CDR3 protein. The table lists hundreds of thousands of distinct CDR3 sequences, over 40% of them singletons. V was trimmed by 0 bases and J by 7 bases, leaving 6 bases between them. Germline-derived CDR1 and CDR2 are SQVTM and ANQGSEA. The CDR3 has 11 residues. This receptor was obtained from an adult man with Graves' disease, either hyperthyroidism or ophthalmopathy (not recorded which). The sequenced sample consisted of peripheral blood or thyroid tissue (not recorded which). The V gene is TRBV29-1, the J gene TRBJ2-5; no clear D. The DNA for the CDR3 is TGCAGCGTTGAAGACTCCGGGACCCAGTACTTC. Amino acid sequence: CSVEDSGTQYF.